The entry below describes one T cell receptor (beta chain). Its target antigen remains unknown. Base quality data are lacking; no much larger clone is found one base away. The source of the sample is a study of blood T cells in healthy people across ages (dated by TCRdb to the mid-2010s). Study-level background: In model experiments, roughly one uniquely barcoded TCR beta cDNA molecule per two T cells was captured by template switching. Age-related changes in TCR beta repertoire diversity were measured in the study by deep sequencing normalized with unique cDNA molecular identifiers. Four age groups were formed from the donors: young (average approximately 15 years), middle-aged (approximately 40), aged (about 62) and long-lived (less than 85). To avoid experimental bias, donors of different ages were randomly spread across the sequencing lanes. Two additional independent replicas of 1 million unique cDNA reads from the same blood draw were analyzed for two donors (one aged 18 to 30 and one aged 80 or older).

Donors were 40 or so systemically healthy Caucasian individuals from Russia aged about 6 to 100 years. Each donor gave 8 to 10 milliliters of peripheral blood, collected into EDTA-treated Vacutainer tubes. Ficoll-Paque density-gradient centrifugation was used to isolate PBMCs, with at least 6.5 million obtained per sample. Total RNA was extracted from PBMCs with Trizol reagent, with at least 6 micrograms obtained per sample. For every donor, an aliquot of PBMCs went through flow cytometry to measure the percentages of naive CD45RAhigh/CD27high T cells. General study outcomes and caveats: Conclusive comparison of naive and antigen-experienced compartments was prevented by the profiling of bulk unsorted PBMCs. The CMV infection status of donors was not known, potentially confounding age-related changes in expanded clonotypes. As age increased, observed TCR beta diversity per million T cells dropped in a roughly linear way, and a significant reduction was already evident by age 40. Compared with the aged group, the long-lived group had more naive CD4+ T cells, fewer expanded clones and increased TCR diversity, suggesting age selection. Estimates of total diversity based on one million sequenced T cells were considered lower bounds and underestimates. The percentage of naive T cells measured by flow cytometry correlated strongly with observed TCR beta diversity.

Library preparation employed 5' RACE. The sequencer was an Illumina HiSeq 2500. A second about 7 to 12 cycle PCR used a sample-barcoded 5' primer and a J-beta primer mix. A template-switch 5' adaptor carrying 12 random nucleotides introduced a unique molecular identifier onto each TCR beta cDNA molecule. Each sample yielded at least 3 million CDR3-containing paired-end reads. First-strand cDNA synthesis was performed from all RNA using the Mint cDNA synthesis kit, with priming by a TRBC-specific oligonucleotide. All cDNA was treated with uracil-DNA glycosylase and then went through a first 18-cycle PCR with the universal primers M1SS and BC2_uni_R. Per the authors' processing: Each sample was normalized by randomly selecting 1 million high-quality reads, each carrying a distinct molecular identifier. Reads with shared molecular identifiers were discarded instead of being binned into consensus sequences. MiTCR, with a Q25 quality threshold and the strictest error-elimination algorithm, was used for CDR3 identification, clonotype clustering and error correction. A nonparametric unseen species model with Euler transformation was used to estimate a lower bound on total TCR beta diversity. The public reads were reanalyzed by TCRdb: fastp trimming at Q25, MiXCR alignment, in-frame beta chains only. Every entry covers one CDR3 protein and lists the most common genes and DNA from its rows. The V and J calls come from TCRdb's annotation, not from the publication. The sample table records 850,000 to 1,100,000 distinct CDR3 sequences; 35% to 40% of these occur just once. Jointly, the top ten make up 10% to 15% of the sample.

Source material: blood. This TCR was recovered from a man in his late teens or twenties in good health.

Read as DNA, the sequence is TGCAGTGCTACGTTTGGCGGGGGGGACAATGAGCAGTACTTC. It encodes CSATFGGGDNEQYF. The chain is made from TRBV20-1 and TRBJ2-5; 9 of the junction bases match TRBD2. For CDR1 and CDR2, the germline V gene (reference sequence) lists DFQATT and SNEGSKA. CDR3 length: 14 amino acids, cysteine to phenylalanine. The sequence is cut down to CDR3 DNA, 42 bases in frame from base 1. Clipping removes 4 bases from V and 11 bases from J, with 14 as the unmatched junction base count.